One sample yielded the 14 T cell receptor beta chains listed below, sequenced in a study of T cells in localized non-small cell lung cancer. The method was immunoSEQ multiplex PCR; TCRdb's version includes in-frame clones alone and lacks a portion of them. The top ten clones hold under 30% of a sample with approximately 28,000 clones, more than 85% of them seen once. Sequencing was performed on peripheral blood, taken before any cancer treatment. Receptors were obtained from a female donor over 55 with stage I lung adenocarcinoma.

V gene TRBV10-3 combines with J gene TRBJ2-2; the match to TRBD2 covers 9 bases. The junction had 8 bases not matched to a gene; V was cut back by 7 bases and J by 5 bases. Per germline, CDR1 ENHRY and CDR2 SYGVKD. This CDR3 has 15 amino acids. The CDR3 nucleotides are TGTGCCATCACCCGGACTAGCGACCTTACCGGGGAGCTGTTTTTT. It is translated as CAITRTSDLTGELFF.

The chain carries TRBV29-1 and TRBJ1-1; weak D call: TRBD1 (5 bases). CDR3 length: 10 amino acids. V lost 7 bases and J 8 bases, leaving 11 bases between the germline ends. Germline V gene lookup returns CDR1 SQVTM and CDR2 ANQGSEA. The CDR3 region has the DNA TGCAGCGCCCTCAGGGCCGAAGCTTTCTTT. The encoded protein is CSALRAEAFF.

The V and J genes are TRBV7-9 and TRBJ2-7, with TRBD2 identical over 7 bases. Germline trimming cut 11 bases from V and 0 bases from J; bases unmatched to any gene: 7. The CDR3 is made up of 13 amino acids. CDR1 and CDR2 (germline): SEHNR, FQNEAQ (reference sequence). DNA for the CDR3: TGTGCCGGGGGGGGAACACCCTCCTACGAGCAGTACTTC. It codes for CAGGGTPSYEQYF.

The V and J genes are TRBV4-2 and TRBJ1-2; weak D call: TRBD1 (5 bases). Germline CDR1 LGHNA, CDR2 YNFKEQ. V lost 4 bases, J lost 2 bases, and 14 bases lay in between. The CDR3 covers 15 residues. In nucleotides, the CDR3 is TGTGCCAGCAGCCCTCTAACCGCAGGGAACTATGGCTACACCTTC. This encodes CASSPLTAGNYGYTF.

The chain uses TRBV6-1 and TRBJ2-1; 8 bases map to TRBD2. Germline assignment: CDR1 MNHNS and CDR2 SASEGT. V was pared by 1 base and J by 7 bases, with 6 bases of the junction left unmatched. There are 15 residues in the CDR3. CDR3 DNA sequence: TGTGCCAGCAGTGAAGTAGGTAGCGGGGCGAATGAGCAGTTCTTC. Its translation is CASSEVGSGANEQFF.

The V call is TRBV10-2, the J call TRBJ1-5, with D maybe TRBD1 (6 bases). CDR1 WSHSY and CDR2 SAAADI come from the germline V gene. CDR3 length: 17 residues. V was shortened by 6 bases and J by 3 bases, with 21 bases between the two germline ends. CDR3 amino acids: CASRAGHSKASNQPQHF. The CDR3 bases are TGCGCCAGCAGAGCGGGACATTCAAAGGCTTCCAATCAGCCCCAGCATTTT.

Judged by abundance, this clone is medium-sized. The genes are TRBV4-1 and TRBJ1-1, with TRBD1 matching over 7 bases. J gave up 2 bases and V 7 bases, and 13 bases lay outside the gene matches. The CDR3 length is 16 residues. Germline-derived CDR1 and CDR2 are MGHRA and YSYEKL. The CDR3, as DNA: TGCGCCAGCACCCACCGCGGGGGACAGCAAAACACTGAAGCTTTCTTT. Translating gives CASTHRGGQQNTEAFF.

This clone was recorded only once. The CDR3 region has the DNA TGTGCCAGCAGTCCCGGGGACAGGGAAACTGAAGCTTTCTTT. As protein: CASSPGDRETEAFF. The chain employs TRBV6-6 and TRBJ1-1, with 9 bases matching TRBD1. Germline CDR1 is MNHNY and CDR2 is SVGAGI (reference sequence). The CDR3 loop spans 14 amino acids. Trimming at V came to 5 bases and at J to 5 bases, leaving 6 bases not matched to a gene.

This clone was detected only once. The chain links TRBV11-2 to TRBJ1-3; D unclear. Germline-derived CDR1 and CDR2 are SGHAT and FQNNGV. The CDR3 totals 12 residues. The ends were cut back, 5 bases at V and 1 base at J, with 3 bases in the middle. The CDR3 DNA is TGTGCCAGCAGCGCGTCTGGAAACACCATATATTTT. This translates into CASSASGNTIYF.

The gene calls are TRBV9 and TRBJ1-2, with 9 bases aligning to TRBD1. The CDR3 has 13 amino acids. The ends lost 3 bases at V and 8 bases at J; junction bases unmatched: 5. Germline CDR1 reads SGDLS; CDR2 reads YYNGEE. The chain's CDR3 is CASSAGTGSGYTF. CDR3 DNA sequence: TGTGCCAGCAGCGCCGGGACAGGGAGCGGCTACACCTTC. The complete variable domain, with remaining parts taken from reference TRBV9 and TRBJ1-2, reads DSGVTQTPKHLITATGQRVTLRCSPRSGDLSVYWYQQSLDQGLQFLIQYYNGEERAKGNILERFSAQQFPDLHSELNLSSLELGDSALYFCASSAGTGSGYTFGSGTRLTVV.

CDR3 bases: TGTGCCAGTAGTACCCCTAACTTCGGGGAGCAGTTCTTC. Its translation is CASSTPNFGEQFF. This chain uses TRBV19 with TRBJ2-1; D gene ambiguous. V lost 4 bases and J lost 10, with 14 bases in between. The CDR3 consists of 13 residues. The germline CDR1 and CDR2 sequences are LNHDA and SQIVND (reference sequence).

The chain carries TRBV5-1 and TRBJ1-1; 7 bases fit TRBD1. With V trimmed by 3 bases and J by 5 bases, 16 bases remained unmatched. This CDR3 is 17 amino acids long. The germline V gene has CDR1 SGHRS and CDR2 YFSETQ. Here the CDR3 reads CASSSNPGGRGSTEAFF. DNA for the CDR3: TGCGCCAGCAGCTCGAACCCGGGGGGCAGGGGGTCGACTGAAGCTTTCTTT.

The chain couples TRBV5-6 to TRBJ2-7; D ambiguous. CDR1 is SGHDT, CDR2 YYEEEE, per germline. Trimming shortened V by 1 base and J by 4 bases, and 9 bases separated the two germline ends. CDR3 length: 13 residues. DNA for the CDR3: TGTGCCAGCAGCTTGAGGCAGAGGTACGAGCAGTACTTC. Translating it yields CASSLRQRYEQYF.

CDR3 in DNA: TGTGCCAGCAGCTCGGACAGGGGCTATGGCTACACCTTC. It is translated as CASSSDRGYGYTF. The rearrangement uses TRBV13 and TRBJ1-2; TRBD1 aligns across 9 bases. The V gene's germline CDR1 is PRHDT and CDR2 FYEKMQ (reference sequence). This CDR3 is 13 amino acids long. V was pared by 4 bases and J by 4 bases, with 1 base of the junction left unmatched.